The clone carrying this TCR beta chain has just a few counts. As yet, its antigen is unknown. The data belong to a study of post-analysis software for immune sequencing data. Overall study context: Multiple sclerosis in the patients followed relapsing-remitting, secondary progressive and progressive-relapsing courses.

Unique molecular identifiers tagged the TCR beta cDNA libraries. TCRdb itself ran the PCR reads through MiXCR, one entry per CDR3 protein. The table includes roughly 800,000 distinct CDR3 sequences, roughly 46% detected once. Regarding the study as a whole: Compared with controls, patients showed significantly lower normalized Chao1 diversity. Batch-matched samples strongly co-clustered by F measure.

The TCR was taken from a girl aged 10-17 years with multiple sclerosis. The sequencing sample was made of blood.

The chain's CDR3 is CSVDKSGSRETQYF. CDR3 in DNA: TGCAGCGTGGACAAGAGCGGGAGCAGGGAGACCCAGTACTTC. The V gene is TRBV29-1, the J gene TRBJ2-5; 8 bases agree with TRBD2. The germline V gene has CDR1 SQVTM and CDR2 ANQGSEA. CDR3 length: 14 residues. The trim removed 6 bases at V and 5 bases at J, leaving 11 bases unmatched.